Given below is one TCR beta chain in context. The data belong to a study of blood T cells in healthy people across ages. CDR1 is SGDLS and CDR2 is YYNGEE in the germline V gene. The CDR3 length is 16 residues. Trimming cost V 3 bases and J 5 bases; bases outside gene matches: 8. A second PCR, run for roughly 7 to 12 cycles, used a sample-barcoded 5' primer plus a J-beta primer mix. TCRdb itself ran the 5' RACE reads through MiXCR, one entry per CDR3 protein. This repertoire shows 780,000 or so distinct CDR3 sequences, around 25% found once; its top ten account for under 4.5%. This same sample was also part of a study on T cells of mothers and their children. From that report: Sequencing returned over 9 million TCR beta CDR3 reads per mother and 2.5 million to 3 million per child.

V gene TRBV9 combines with J gene TRBJ1-6, with 7 bases matching TRBD1. This clonotype was sampled from a boy between 10 and 17 years old in good health. Input material: blood. The CDR3 DNA is TGTGCCAGCAGCGCAAACCAGGGGGTAAATAATTCACCCCTCCACTTT. Protein product: CASSANQGVNNSPLHF.